Following are 25 T cell receptor beta chains from one sample sequenced in a study of CD8+CD57+ T cells in acquired aplastic anemia. Genomic DNA constituted the template upon which TCR beta VDJ and CDR3 profiling was performed. TCRdb independently ran MiXCR on the reads; one entry per CDR3 protein. Among around 290,000 distinct CDR3 sequences, under 60% were seen once, and the ten largest hold under 1.5%. Whoever was chosen for sequencing had shown CD8+CD57+ cell expansion by flow cytometry. The source material was sorted CD4+, CD8+, or CD8+CD57+ T cells (not recorded which) from PBMCs. The receptor source for this set is a human donor with aplastic anemia.

The V and J genes are TRBV12-3 or TRBV12-4 and TRBJ1-1; D is unresolved. The CDR3 loop spans 14 amino acids. The V and J ends lost 3 bases and 4 bases respectively, with 12 bases between them. This CDR3 reads CASSLERKGTEAFF. CDR3 coding DNA: TGTGCCAGCAGTTTGGAGAGGAAGGGCACTGAAGCTTTCTTT.

Only a few counts were recorded for this clonotype. This rearrangement joins TRBV6-6 to TRBJ1-2, with D perhaps matching TRBD1 (6 bases). The CDR3 is 16 amino acids. The V end was cut by 2 bases, the J end by 5 bases, with 18 bases between. Germline-derived CDR1 and CDR2 are MNHNY and SVGAGI (reference sequence). CDR3 DNA sequence: TGTGCCAGCAGTTACAAAGGCACACAGGGAGGGTATGGCTACACCTTC. It encodes CASSYKGTQGGYGYTF.

The gene calls are TRBV7-6 and TRBJ1-5; the D gene is possibly TRBD1 (6 bases). The CDR3 runs to 15 residues. Trimming stripped 7 bases from V and 0 bases from J, with 13 bases between. The germline V gene encodes CDR1 SGHVS and CDR2 FNYEAQ. CDR3 coding DNA: TGTGCCAGCACCCTAGGGGGTGGTAGCAATCAGCCCCAGCATTTT. This sequence encodes CASTLGGGSNQPQHF. Full variable domain (missing parts from reference TRBV7-6 and TRBJ1-5): GAGVSQSPRYKVTKRGQDVALRCDPISGHVSLYWYRQALGQGPEFLTYFNYEAQQDKSGLPNDRFSAERPEGSISTLTIQRTEQRDSAMYRCASTLGGGSNQPQHFGDGTRLSIL.

This clonotype was counted ten times or more. This sequence joins TRBV19 and TRBJ1-4, with 8 nucleotides matching TRBD1. The length of the CDR3 is 14 residues. Losses at the gene ends were 6 bases for V and 8 bases for J; bases not matched to a gene: 8. Germline V gene data show CDR1 as LNHDA and CDR2 as SQIVND (reference sequence). DNA of the CDR3: TGTGCCAGTAGCACAGACAGGGGAGGCGAAAAACTGTTTTTT. It encodes CASSTDRGGEKLFF. Looking up the rest from reference TRBV19 and TRBJ1-4 gives the full variable domain: DGGITQSPKYLFRKEGQNVTLSCEQNLNHDAMYWYRQDPGQGLRLIYYSQIVNDFQKGDIAEGYSVSREKKESFPLTVTSAQKNPTAFYLCASSTDRGGEKLFFGSGTQLSVL.

This clonotype was detected ten times or more. J is TRBJ1-2 and V is TRBV12-3 or TRBV12-4; D is unclear. This CDR3 has 12 residues. Trimming shortened V by 6 bases and J by 0 bases, and 5 bases separated the two germline ends. CDR3 sequence reads: CASSGPNYGYTF. The CDR3 nucleotides are TGTGCCAGCAGCGGACCTAACTATGGCTACACCTTC.

The chain couples TRBV20-1 to TRBJ2-3; no reliable D call. CDR1 and CDR2 (germline): DFQATT, SNEGSKA (reference sequence). The CDR3 covers 12 residues. V gave up 2 bases and J gave up 1 base, with 4 bases separating them. DNA of the CDR3: TGCAGTGCTAGATTCGGCACAGATACGCAGTATTTT. This encodes CSARFGTDTQYF.

The V gene is TRBV6-4, the J gene TRBJ1-4; TRBD1 agrees at 7 bases. CDR1 is MRHNA, CDR2 SNTAGT, per germline. The CDR3 has 15 residues. After removal of 3 bases from V and 5 bases from J, the junction contained 6 bases not matched to a gene. DNA of the CDR3: TGTGCCAGCAGTGAGACAGGGTTGGCGAATGAAAAACTGTTTTTT. Translating gives CASSETGLANEKLFF.

The table lists this clonotype with a few counts. The chain carries TRBV12-3 or TRBV12-4 and TRBJ1-1; 9 bases align to TRBD1. This CDR3 has 14 amino acids. V lost 6 bases, J lost 8 bases, and 10 bases stayed unmatched. CDR3 sequence reads: CASSPRGTGPEAFF. The CDR3 DNA follows: TGTGCCAGCAGCCCTAGGGGGACAGGGCCGGAAGCTTTCTTT.

V is TRBV29-1 and J is TRBJ2-3; 7 bases are shared with TRBD2. From germline, CDR1 is SQVTM and CDR2 ANQGSEA. The V segment lost 8 bases and the J segment 4 bases; nucleotides outside the gene matches: 3. The CDR3 is 11 residues long. CDR3 bases: TGCAGCAGTGGGGGGGCAGATACGCAGTATTTT. Its translation is CSSGGADTQYF.

V gene TRBV7-3 combines with J gene TRBJ2-3, with TRBD2 matching 8 bases. Trimming at V came to 0 bases and at J to 3 bases, leaving 2 bases not matched to a gene. The CDR3 covers 15 residues. The germline CDR1 and CDR2 sequences are SGHTA and FQGTGA. The CDR3 DNA follows: TGTGCCAGCAGCTTAACTAGCGGGACAACAGATACGCAGTATTTT. Translated, it gives CASSLTSGTTDTQYF.

J is TRBJ1-2 and V is TRBV20-1; no definite D call. CDR1 and CDR2 from the germline V gene are DFQATT and SNEGSKA (reference sequence). V was shortened by 6 bases and J by 12 bases, with 23 bases between the two germline ends. The CDR3 length is 13 residues. The CDR3 coding sequence is TGCAGTGCCCCCCGGGGTGGGGTCTCTGGAAACACCTTC. This sequence encodes CSAPRGGVSGNTF.

V and J are TRBV7-3 and TRBJ2-2; 8 bases line up with TRBD2. Germline CDR1 is SGHTA and CDR2 is FQGTGA. The CDR3 extends over 13 amino acids. The J segment lost 9 bases and the V segment lost 5 bases, leaving 5 bases of the junction unmatched. CDR3 sequence: CASSRGGSRELFF. As DNA, the CDR3 is TGTGCCAGCAGCCGGGGGGGTTCCAGGGAGCTGTTTTTT.

The CDR3 here is CASSSPKGVSYEQYF. CDR3 nucleotides: TGTGCCAGCAGCTCCCCCAAGGGAGTCTCCTACGAGCAGTACTTC. The V call is TRBV7-2, the J call TRBJ2-7; a possible D gene is TRBD2 (5 bases). The V gene's germline CDR1 is SGHTA and CDR2 FQGNSA. V was clipped by 4 bases and J by 0 bases, with 13 bases between them. The CDR3 spans 15 residues.

This clonotype was seen repeatedly, ten times or more. The V and J genes are TRBV18 and TRBJ1-1, with TRBD1 matching 7 bases. Germline loops: CDR1 KGHSH, CDR2 LQKENI. CDR3 length: 15 residues. V gave up 2 bases and J gave up 4 bases; unmatched junction bases: 7. CDR3 loop: CASSPSYRGTTEAFF. The DNA of the CDR3 is TGTGCCAGCTCACCATCCTACAGGGGAACCACTGAAGCTTTCTTT.

The chain links TRBV10-3 to TRBJ1-1, with 8 bases fitting TRBD1. V shed 4 bases, J shed 1 base, and the junction held 2 bases outside the gene matches. Per germline, CDR1 ENHRY and CDR2 SYGVKD. This CDR3 spans 14 amino acids. The DNA of the CDR3 is TGTGCCATCAGTGCCGGACAGGGGAACACTGAAGCTTTCTTT. Translated, it gives CAISAGQGNTEAFF.

The chain uses TRBV10-3 and TRBJ2-5, with D possibly TRBD2 on 6 matching bases. In germline, CDR1 is ENHRY, CDR2 SYGVKD. This CDR3 contains 15 residues. V lost 0 bases and J lost 1, with 9 bases in between. The CDR3, as DNA: TGTGCCATCAGTGAGTCGGGGGGAATCCAAGAGACCCAGTACTTC. Translating gives CAISESGGIQETQYF.

This clonotype was detected only once. The chain joins TRBV7-2 to TRBJ1-4; perhaps TRBD1 as D (6 bases). CDR1 is SGHTA and CDR2 is FQGNSA in the germline V gene. Trimming pared 1 base from V and 13 bases from J, leaving 16 bases between. The CDR3 has 14 residues. CDR3 DNA sequence: TGTGCCAGCAGCTTAGTGGAGGGGGGGCCAGGACTGTTTTTT. This sequence encodes CASSLVEGGPGLFF.

The CDR3 loop is CATSDRTGLINEQFF. In DNA, the CDR3 is TGTGCCACCAGTGATAGGACAGGGCTCATAAATGAGCAGTTCTTC. V usage is TRBV24-1 and J usage is TRBJ2-1, with 8 bases fitting TRBD1. Germline CDR1 and CDR2: KGHDR and SFDVKD. V was pared by 3 bases and J by 7 bases, with 7 bases of the junction left unmatched. The CDR3 has 15 amino acids.

The chain uses TRBV15 and TRBJ2-3, with a possible D match to TRBD2 (6 bases). V dropped 3 bases and J dropped 1 base, with 11 bases sitting between them. The CDR3 is 15 residues long. Per germline, CDR1 LNHNV and CDR2 YYDKDF (reference sequence). The CDR3 DNA reads as TGTGCCACCAGCAGGAGGGGCGGGGGCACAGATACGCAGTATTTT. This encodes CATSRRGGGTDTQYF.

The chain couples TRBV2 to TRBJ1-2; 11 bases agree with TRBD1. The CDR3 length is 13 residues. From germline, CDR1 is SNHLY and CDR2 FYNNEI. J gave up 4 bases and V 6 bases, and 1 base lay outside the gene matches. The chain's CDR3 is CASSGTGGYGYTF. The CDR3 nucleotides are TGTGCCAGCAGCGGGACAGGGGGCTATGGCTACACCTTC.

This clonotype was detected many times. The CDR3 protein is CASSLREGSNQPQHF. In DNA form, the CDR3 reads TGTGCCAGCAGCTTACGGGAAGGGAGCAATCAGCCCCAGCATTTT. J is TRBJ1-5 and V is TRBV7-2; D is ambiguous. The CDR3 length is 15 residues. Germline lookup yields CDR1 SGHTA and CDR2 FQGNSA. The V gene lost 2 bases and the J gene lost 1 base, with 9 bases spanning the gap.

Remarks on this clonotype: One end of the junction does not line up with germline, which may come from a read error. V usage is TRBV19 and J usage is TRBJ1-1; D is unresolved. The CDR3 has 14 residues. Per the germline V gene, CDR1 is LNHDA and CDR2 is SQIVND (reference sequence). CDR3: CASSMSGRNTVAFF. Written as DNA, the CDR3 is TGTGCCAGTAGTATGAGCGGAAGGAACACTGTAGCTTTCTTT.

This clonotype was seen repeatedly, ten times or more. This chain uses TRBV2 with TRBJ1-2, with 8 bases lining up with TRBD1. V lost 4 bases to trimming and J lost 4 bases; unmatched junction nucleotides: 17. Germline assignment: CDR1 SNHLY and CDR2 FYNNEI. This CDR3 region has 18 residues. This CDR3 reads CASSGQTGAVGFGYGYTF. CDR3 nucleotides: TGTGCCAGCAGTGGACAGACAGGGGCGGTAGGTTTCGGCTATGGCTACACCTTC.

The V call is TRBV7-2, the J call TRBJ1-2; 9 nucleotides agree with TRBD1. Losses at the gene ends were 5 bases for V and 5 bases for J; bases not matched to a gene: 6. This CDR3 is 14 amino acids long. Germline V gives CDR1 SGHTA, CDR2 FQGNSA. The CDR3 nucleotides read TGTGCCAGCAGCCCTTCCGGGACAGGGTATGGCTACACCTTC. Amino acids: CASSPSGTGYGYTF.

The genes are TRBV20-1 and TRBJ2-1, with 10 bases matching TRBD1. From germline, CDR1 is DFQATT and CDR2 SNEGSKA (reference sequence). This CDR3 has 14 residues. Losses at the gene ends were 3 bases for V and 6 bases for J; bases not matched to a gene: 5. As DNA, the CDR3 is TGCAGTGCTAGTCGACAGGGGGCGACCAATGAGCAGTTCTTC. Translation: CSASRQGATNEQFF.